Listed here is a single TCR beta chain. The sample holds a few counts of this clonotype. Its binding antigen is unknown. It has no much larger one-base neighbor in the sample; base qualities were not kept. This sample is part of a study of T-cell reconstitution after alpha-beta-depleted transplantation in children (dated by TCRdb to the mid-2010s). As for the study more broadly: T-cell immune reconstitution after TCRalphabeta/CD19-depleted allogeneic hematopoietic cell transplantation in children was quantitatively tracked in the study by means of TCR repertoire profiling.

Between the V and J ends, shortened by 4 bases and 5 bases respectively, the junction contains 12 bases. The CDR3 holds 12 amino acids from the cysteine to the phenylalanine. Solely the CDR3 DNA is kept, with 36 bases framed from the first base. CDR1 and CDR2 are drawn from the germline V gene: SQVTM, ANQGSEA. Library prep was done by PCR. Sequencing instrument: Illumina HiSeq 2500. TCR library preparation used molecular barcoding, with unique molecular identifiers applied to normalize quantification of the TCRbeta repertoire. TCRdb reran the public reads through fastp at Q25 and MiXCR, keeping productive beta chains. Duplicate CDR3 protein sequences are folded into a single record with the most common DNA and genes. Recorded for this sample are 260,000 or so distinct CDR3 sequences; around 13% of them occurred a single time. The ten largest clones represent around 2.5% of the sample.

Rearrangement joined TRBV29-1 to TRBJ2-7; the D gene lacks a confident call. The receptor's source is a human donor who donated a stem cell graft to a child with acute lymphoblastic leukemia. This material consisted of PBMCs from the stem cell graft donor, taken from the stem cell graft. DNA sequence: TGCAGCGTTGGGTCGGCAGACCACGAGCAGTACTTC. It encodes CSVGSADHEQYF.